The T cell receptor (beta chain) described here comes from a study of graft-versus-host responses after intestinal transplantation. Study details: Transplant types were multivisceral, liver-intestinal, or isolated intestinal. Anti-thymocyte globulin induction was given to all recipients, followed by tacrolimus and steroids for around three years. Study-wide findings and caveats: GvH clonotypes were identified within recipient marrow, with a subset emerging first in ileum or blood. Some patients had graft-donor T cell macrochimerism. In their allografts, the ratios of graft-versus-host to host-versus-graft T cell clones were high.

With regard to this clone: Its antigen is currently unknown.

Trimming pared 0 bases from V and 0 bases from J, leaving 11 bases between. This CDR3 has 16 residues. Germline V CDR1 and CDR2: SGHRS, YFSETQ. Measured with immunoSEQ multiplex PCR; TCRdb has only the in-frame clones, and not every one. The table lists about 16,000 clones, 95% of them singletons, with about 0.8% in the top ten. Material: PBMCs, obtained 23 days after intestinal transplant. The chain joins TRBV5-1 to TRBJ2-3, with D unresolved. The sequence came from a human patient who received an intestinal transplant, so some T cells may come from the graft donor. The CDR3 DNA is TGCGCCAGCAGCTTGGGAACAGAGACTAGCACAGATACGCAGTATTTT. Translation gives CASSLGTETSTDTQYF.